This is a list of T cell receptor beta chains from one sample in a study of T-cell memory formation after mild COVID-19. MiXCR, run by TCRdb on the 5' RACE reads, gives a single entry per CDR3 protein. Here the sample spans 40,000 to 60,000 distinct CDR3 sequences, around 7% being singletons. Sequenced input: PBMCs or a T cell subset sorted from them (not recorded which). The receptors derive from a man between 18 and 29 years old who had mild COVID-19 (a few samples of this study predate the infection). Cell type and time point are not known. The CDR3 runs from the conserved cysteine through the conserved F or W. Fields, in order: V gene, J gene, D gene, clone size, CDR3 DNA, CDR3 protein. The D gene is left open where the match is weak. Some rows mark clone size as missing; the rest say once, few, many or name a class of expanded clone.

TRBV18	TRBJ2-3	-	few	TGTGCCAGCTCACCATCTAGCACAGATACGCAGTATTTT	CASSPSSTDTQYF
TRBV12-3/TRBV12-4	TRBJ1-4	TRBD1	-	TGTGCCAGCAGGGGACAGGGGAATGAAAAACTGTTTTTT	CASRGQGNEKLFF
TRBV5-1	TRBJ2-5	-	many	TGCGCCAGCAGCTCCGGGAAAGAGACCCAGTACTTC	CASSSGKETQYF
TRBV20-1	TRBJ2-3	-	few	TGCAGTGCTACCCCAGCGGCCTCAGGGGCAGATACGCAGTATTTT	CSATPAASGADTQYF
TRBV3-1	TRBJ1-5	TRBD1	few	TGTGCCAGCAGCCAACGGACAGGGAATCAGCCCCAGCATTTT	CASSQRTGNQPQHF
TRBV9	TRBJ2-5	-	many	TGTGCCAGCAGCGTAGAGGGGACGGCCCTCGGGGAGACCCAGTACTTC	CASSVEGTALGETQYF
TRBV9	TRBJ2-3	-	many	TGTGCCAGCAGCGTAGCACAGGGAGTCACAGATACGCAGTATTTT	CASSVAQGVTDTQYF
TRBV9	TRBJ1-1	-	few	TGTGCCAGCAGCGGCGCAAGCAACTATGCTACTGAAGCTTTCTTT	CASSGASNYATEAFF
TRBV7-8	TRBJ2-5	TRBD2	few	TGTGCCAGCAGCCCTTACCGACTAGCGGTAAAAAAAGAGACCCAGTACTTC	CASSPYRLAVKKETQYF
TRBV7-9	TRBJ2-4	-	few	TGTGCCAGCAGCCGGGACTCAAGGGCGGACATTCAGTACTTC	CASSRDSRADIQYF
TRBV4-3	TRBJ1-2	TRBD1	-	TGCGCCAGCAGCCCGCGACAGGGGGTCTATGGCTACACCTTC	CASSPRQGVYGYTF
TRBV7-8	TRBJ2-6	TRBD1	few	TGTGCCAGCAGCCCCCCCGGGACAGGGGCTGGTGGGGCCAACGTCCTGACTTTC	CASSPPGTGAGGANVLTF
TRBV12-3/TRBV12-4	TRBJ2-5	-	many	TGTGCCAGCAGTTTCAGTTGGGTCGGAGAGACCCAGTACTTC	CASSFSWVGETQYF
TRBV5-4	TRBJ2-5	-	many	TGTGCCAGCAGCTTCATCGGGTCGAAAGAGACCCAGTACTTC	CASSFIGSKETQYF
TRBV10-1	TRBJ2-5	-	many	TGCGCCAGCAGTGAGTTCGGGCAAGAGACCCAGTACTTC	CASSEFGQETQYF
TRBV5-1	TRBJ2-5	-	few	TGCGCCAGCAGCTTGAGGTCCGACGGAGAGACCCAGTACTTC	CASSLRSDGETQYF
TRBV5-1	TRBJ1-2	-	-	TGCGCCAGCAGCTTGGGGAGCACCGCTAACTATGGCTACACCTTC	CASSLGSTANYGYTF
TRBV10-1	TRBJ2-5	TRBD1	many	TGCGCCAGCAGCCCAAGACGGGACAGGGGGAGAGAGACCCAGTACTTC	CASSPRRDRGRETQYF
TRBV7-8	TRBJ2-2	TRBD2	-	TGTGCCAGCAGCTTATTGGCTAGCGGGGCTACCCCCGGGGAGCTGTTTTTT	CASSLLASGATPGELFF
TRBV6-5	TRBJ1-2	TRBD1	few	TGTGCCAGCAGTTACCGGTTAGGGGGCTCGGGCTACACCTTC	CASSYRLGGSGYTF
TRBV7-3	TRBJ1-2	-	many	TGTGCCAGCAGCCAATCATCGGACGGAAATTATAATGGCTACACCTTC	CASSQSSDGNYNGYTF
TRBV4-3	TRBJ2-3	-	many	TGCGCCAGCGGGAGGGGGCTCACAGATACGCAGTATTTT	CASGRGLTDTQYF